This is a list of T cell receptor beta chains from one sample in a study of regulatory T cells in long-lasting Graves disease. TCRdb ran MiXCR on the multiplex PCR reads and lists one entry per CDR3 protein. The sample carries about 540,000 distinct CDR3 sequences, about 13% recorded once. This same sample was also part of a study on T cells in Graves' hyperthyroidism and ophthalmopathy.

Specimen: peripheral blood mononuclear cells (PBMCs), collected at new diagnosis, from a patient treated with antithyroid drugs. These receptors originate from a man aged 30 to 39 with Graves disease. CDR3s include the opening cysteine and the closing phenylalanine or tryptophan. The D gene is left open where the match is weak. Expanded clones are given a class, and other clones once, few, many or no size at all.

d_call	v_call	clone_size	j_call	cdr3_nt	cdr3_aa
NA	TRBV20-1	NA	TRBJ2-3	TGCAGTGCGCCAAGGTCGCGCGGGGGCGACACAGATACGCAGTATTTT	CSAPRSRGGDTDTQYF
NA	TRBV7-2	NA	TRBJ2-5	TGTGCCAGCAGCTACCAGCCCGGTGGAATAGAGACCCAGTACTTC	CASSYQPGGIETQYF
NA	TRBV29-1	many	TRBJ1-3	TGCAGCGTTGAAGGGGCTGGAAACACCATATATTTT	CSVEGAGNTIYF
TRBD2	TRBV20-1	many	TRBJ2-1	TGCAGTGCTAGACGACTAGCGGGCTTGGGCGAGCAGTTCTTC	CSARRLAGLGEQFF
NA	TRBV12-5	many	TRBJ1-2	TGTGCTAGTGGTTTGTACAGGAAATATGGCTACACCTTC	CASGLYRKYGYTF
TRBD1	TRBV7-2	NA	TRBJ1-4	TGTGCCAGCAGCTTAGCGACAGGGGGCTGGGAAAAACTGTTTTTT	CASSLATGGWEKLFF
TRBD1	TRBV13	NA	TRBJ2-7	TGTGCCAGCAGCCGACCTCTGGGACAGGGGTACGAGCAGTACTTC	CASSRPLGQGYEQYF
NA	TRBV6-1	many	TRBJ1-4	TGTGCCAGCAGTGAATCTGGGGTTGAAAAACTGTTTTTT	CASSESGVEKLFF
TRBD2	TRBV2	NA	TRBJ2-1	TGTGCCAGCAGTGAAAAACTAGCGGGAGGGAACAATGAGCAGTTCTTC	CASSEKLAGGNNEQFF
NA	TRBV11-3	many	TRBJ2-1	TGTGCCAGCAGAGGACAGCCTAACAATGAGCAGTTCTTC	CASRGQPNNEQFF
TRBD2	TRBV10-3	NA	TRBJ2-1	TGTGCCATCGGCGGGAGCCCCCAAGGTGAGCAGTTCTTC	CAIGGSPQGEQFF
NA	TRBV20-1	NA	TRBJ2-3	TGCAGTGCTTGGATCCCCGGGTATGGTACGCAGTATTTT	CSAWIPGYGTQYF
TRBD2	TRBV28	many	TRBJ2-1	TGTGCCAGCAGCCTAGCGGGAGGGAAGAATGAGCAGTTCTTC	CASSLAGGKNEQFF
TRBD1	TRBV5-1	few	TRBJ1-4	TGCGCCAGCAGCTTGGGCTACGACAGGGTTTCGGAAAAACTGTTTTTT	CASSLGYDRVSEKLFF
NA	TRBV18	many	TRBJ2-7	TGTGCCAGCTCACCACCGAGTTCGGGGCCCGAGCAGTACTTC	CASSPPSSGPEQYF
NA	TRBV5-1	NA	TRBJ2-5	TGCGCCAGCGGGAGGAAAGAGACCCAGTACTTC	CASGRKETQYF
TRBD2	TRBV7-2	many	TRBJ2-2	TGTGCCAGCAGCTCGTCGGCGGCTAGCGGGCGCCGGGGGGAGCTGTTTTTT	CASSSSAASGRRGELFF
TRBD2	TRBV12-3/TRBV12-4	many	TRBJ2-4	TGTGCCAGCAGCCCCGGGACTAGCGGGAACCCGGGAACGAACATTCAGTACTTC	CASSPGTSGNPGTNIQYF
TRBD1	TRBV12-3/TRBV12-4	many	TRBJ2-2	TGTGCCAGCAGTCTAGAGACAGGGCTCCCCACCGGGGAGCTGTTTTTT	CASSLETGLPTGELFF
NA	TRBV28	many	TRBJ2-3	TGTGCCAGCAGTTTGTTGGGGGGCGTCGTCACAGATACGCAGTATTTT	CASSLLGGVVTDTQYF
NA	TRBV7-6	many	TRBJ1-1	TGTGCCAGCAGCCGACAGGTATCAAACACTGAAGCTTTCTTT	CASSRQVSNTEAFF
NA	TRBV12-5	NA	TRBJ2-1	TGTGCTAGTGGTTCGCTTTTGGGGGGCCTTGGTTACAATGAGCAGTTCTTC	CASGSLLGGLGYNEQFF
TRBD2	TRBV11-2	many	TRBJ2-7	TGTGCCAGCAGCGTATCGAGACTAGCTGTCGAGCAGTACTTC	CASSVSRLAVEQYF
NA	TRBV11-1	many	TRBJ1-2	TGTGCCAGCAGCTTAGAAGGCCCCGGGAGCTACACCTTC	CASSLEGPGSYTF
TRBD1	TRBV10-3	many	TRBJ2-1	TGTGCCATCAGCGGACAGGGGATGTTACAGTTCTTC	CAISGQGMLQFF
NA	TRBV7-9	few	TRBJ2-1	TGTGCCAGCAGCCCCCCTCGTGGGAGGTTCTCCTACAATGAGCAGTTCTTC	CASSPPRGRFSYNEQFF